This section outlines one TCR beta chain sequence together with its context. Germline lookup yields CDR1 SEHNR and CDR2 FQNEAQ (reference sequence). Germline trimming cut 3 bases from V and 5 bases from J; bases unmatched to any gene: 6. The CDR3 is 15 amino acids. The sample belongs to a study of blood T cell repertoires in COVID-19. The overall study: Nucleic acid was either cDNA or gDNA, and it came from T cells, B-cell-depleted T cells, or PBMCs.

This table comes from immunoSEQ multiplex PCR, and its TCRdb copy is limited to in-frame clones, with some not included. This sample carries around 240,000 clones, roughly 85% of them seen once, and the ten largest clones take approximately 1.9%. All enrollees were roughly 18 to 89 years old and from roughly 22 US areas. What was sequenced was PBMCs or T cells enriched from blood (not recorded which). The chain is built from TRBV7-9 and TRBJ2-2; 7 positions agree with TRBD1. This TCR was sampled from a woman aged 45-65 years who had recovered from COVID-19. The CDR3 region is CASSLRGQKTGELFF. For the CDR3, the DNA is TGTGCCAGCAGCTTGAGGGGACAGAAGACCGGGGAGCTGTTTTTT.